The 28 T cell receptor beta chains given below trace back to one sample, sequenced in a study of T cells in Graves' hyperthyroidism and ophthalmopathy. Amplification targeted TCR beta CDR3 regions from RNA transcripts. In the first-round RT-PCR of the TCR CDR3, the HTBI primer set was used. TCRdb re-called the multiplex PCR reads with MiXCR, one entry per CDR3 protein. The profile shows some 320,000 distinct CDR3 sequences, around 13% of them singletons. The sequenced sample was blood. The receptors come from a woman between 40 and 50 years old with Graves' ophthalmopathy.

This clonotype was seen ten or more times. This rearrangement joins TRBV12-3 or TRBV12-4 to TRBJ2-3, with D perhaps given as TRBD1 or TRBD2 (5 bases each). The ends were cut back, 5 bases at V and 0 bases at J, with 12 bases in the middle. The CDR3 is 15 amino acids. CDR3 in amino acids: CASSKGEYSTDTQYF. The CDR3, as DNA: TGTGCCAGCAGTAAAGGGGAGTACAGCACAGATACGCAGTATTTT.

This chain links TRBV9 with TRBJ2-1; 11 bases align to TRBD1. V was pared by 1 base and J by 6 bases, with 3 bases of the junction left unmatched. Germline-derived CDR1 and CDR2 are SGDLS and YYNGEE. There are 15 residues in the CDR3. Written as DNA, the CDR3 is TGTGCCAGCAGCGTATTGGGGACAGGGGGCAATGAGCAGTTCTTC. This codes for CASSVLGTGGNEQFF.

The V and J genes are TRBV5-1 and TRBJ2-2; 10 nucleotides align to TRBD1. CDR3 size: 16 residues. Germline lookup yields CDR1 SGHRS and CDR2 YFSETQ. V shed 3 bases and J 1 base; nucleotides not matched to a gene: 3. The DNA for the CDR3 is TGCGCCAGCAGCTCAAGGGACAGGGGGAACACCGGGGAGCTGTTTTTT. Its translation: CASSSRDRGNTGELFF. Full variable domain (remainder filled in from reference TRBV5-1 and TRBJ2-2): KAGVTQTPRYLIKTRGQQVTLSCSPISGHRSVSWYQQTPGQGLQFLFEYFSETQRNKGNFPGRFSGRQFSNSRSEMNVSTLELGDSALYLCASSSRDRGNTGELFFGEGSRLTVL.

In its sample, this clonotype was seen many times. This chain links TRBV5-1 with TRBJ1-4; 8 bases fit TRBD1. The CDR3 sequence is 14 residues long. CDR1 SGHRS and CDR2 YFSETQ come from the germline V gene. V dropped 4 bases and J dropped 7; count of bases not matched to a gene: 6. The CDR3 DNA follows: TGCGCCAGCAGCAAACAGGGGGAGGGTGAAAAACTGTTTTTT. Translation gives CASSKQGEGEKLFF.

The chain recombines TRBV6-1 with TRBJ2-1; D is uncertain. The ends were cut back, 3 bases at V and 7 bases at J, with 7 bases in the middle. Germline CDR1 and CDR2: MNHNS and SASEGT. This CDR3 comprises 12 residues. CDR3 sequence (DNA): TGTGCCAGCAGTGAGGCATGGAATGAGCAGTTCTTC. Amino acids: CASSEAWNEQFF.

In DNA, the CDR3 is TGTGCCAGCAGCCGATTTTGGGGCCGGGGGGGCAGCACAGATACGCAGTATTTT. It translates to CASSRFWGRGGSTDTQYF. The V call is TRBV7-2, the J call TRBJ2-3; 8 positions agree with TRBD2. After removal of 5 bases from V and 0 bases from J, the junction contained 13 bases not matched to a gene. The V gene's germline CDR1 is SGHTA and CDR2 FQGNSA. CDR3 size: 18 residues.

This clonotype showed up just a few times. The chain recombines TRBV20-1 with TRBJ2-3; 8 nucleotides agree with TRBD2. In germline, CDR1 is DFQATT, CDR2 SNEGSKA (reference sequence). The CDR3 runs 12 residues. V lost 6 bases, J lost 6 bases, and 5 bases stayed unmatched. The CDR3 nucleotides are TGCAGTGCCGGGGGGGAGCGCGATACGCAGTATTTT. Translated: CSAGGERDTQYF.

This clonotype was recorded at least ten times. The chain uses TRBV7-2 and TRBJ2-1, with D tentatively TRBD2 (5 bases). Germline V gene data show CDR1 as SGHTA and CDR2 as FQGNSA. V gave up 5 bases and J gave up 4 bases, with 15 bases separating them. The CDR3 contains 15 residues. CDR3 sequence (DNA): TGTGCCAGCAGCCGCGAAAAAGCGGAGTACAATGAGCAGTTCTTC. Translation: CASSREKAEYNEQFF.

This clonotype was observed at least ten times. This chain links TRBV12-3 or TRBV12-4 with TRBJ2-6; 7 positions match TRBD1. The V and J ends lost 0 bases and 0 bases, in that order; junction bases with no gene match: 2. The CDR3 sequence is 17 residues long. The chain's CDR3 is CASSLATGISGANVLTF. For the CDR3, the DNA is TGTGCCAGCAGTTTAGCGACAGGGATCTCTGGGGCCAACGTCCTGACTTTC.

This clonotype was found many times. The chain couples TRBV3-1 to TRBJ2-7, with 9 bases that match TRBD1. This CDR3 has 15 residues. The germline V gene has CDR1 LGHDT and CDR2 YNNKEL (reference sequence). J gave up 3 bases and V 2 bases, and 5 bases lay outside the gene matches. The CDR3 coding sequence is TGTGCCAGCAGCCAACCGGGACAGGGCCACTACGAGCAGTACTTC. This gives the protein CASSQPGQGHYEQYF.

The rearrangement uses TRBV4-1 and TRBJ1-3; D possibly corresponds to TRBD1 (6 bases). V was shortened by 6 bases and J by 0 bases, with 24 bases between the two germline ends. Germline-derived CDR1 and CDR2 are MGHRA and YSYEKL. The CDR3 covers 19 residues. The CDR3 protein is CASSQRRGDRTLSGNTIYF. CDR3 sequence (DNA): TGCGCCAGCAGTCAAAGGAGGGGAGACAGGACCCTCTCTGGAAACACCATATATTTT.

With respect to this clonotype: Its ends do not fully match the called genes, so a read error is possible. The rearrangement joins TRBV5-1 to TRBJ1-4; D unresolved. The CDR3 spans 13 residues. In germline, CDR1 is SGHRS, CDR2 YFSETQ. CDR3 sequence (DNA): TGTGCCAGCAGTTATCATACGAATGAAAAACTGTTTTTT. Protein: CASSYHTNEKLFF. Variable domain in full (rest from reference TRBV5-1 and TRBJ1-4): KAGVTQTPRYLIKTRGQQVTLSCSPISGHRSVSWYQQTPGQGLQFLFEYFSETQRNKGNFPGRFSGRQFSNSRSEMNVSTLELGDSALYLCASSYHTNEKLFFGSGTQLSVL.

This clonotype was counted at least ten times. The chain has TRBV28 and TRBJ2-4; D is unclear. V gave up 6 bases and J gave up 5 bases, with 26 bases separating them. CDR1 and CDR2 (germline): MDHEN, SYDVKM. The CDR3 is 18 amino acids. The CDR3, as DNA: TGTGCCAGCAGCCCCTTTCGATGGACCGACGACGACCAAAACATTCAGTACTTC. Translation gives CASSPFRWTDDDQNIQYF.

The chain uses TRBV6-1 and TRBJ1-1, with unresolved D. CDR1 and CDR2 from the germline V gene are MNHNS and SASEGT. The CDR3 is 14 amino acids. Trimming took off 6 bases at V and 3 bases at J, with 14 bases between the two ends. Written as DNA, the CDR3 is TGTGCCAGCAGACTTGTACGACATGACACTGAAGCTTTCTTT. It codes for CASRLVRHDTEAFF.

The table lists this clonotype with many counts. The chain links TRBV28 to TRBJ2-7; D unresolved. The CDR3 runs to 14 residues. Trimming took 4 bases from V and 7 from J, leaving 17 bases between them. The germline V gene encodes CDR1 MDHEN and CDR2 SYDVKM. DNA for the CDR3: TGTGCCAGCAGTTCAGCCGGGCCGGCGCGGGAGCAGTACTTC. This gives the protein CASSSAGPAREQYF.

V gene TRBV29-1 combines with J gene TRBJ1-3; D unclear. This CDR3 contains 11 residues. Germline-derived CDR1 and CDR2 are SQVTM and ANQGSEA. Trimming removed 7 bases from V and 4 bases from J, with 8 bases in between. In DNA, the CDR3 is TGCAGCGGTCGTGCGGGAAACACCATATATTTT. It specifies CSGRAGNTIYF.

CDR3 protein: CASSYSARTGDLYSNQPQHF. Here the CDR3 DNA reads TGTGCCAGCAGTTACTCGGCCCGGACAGGCGACTTATATAGCAATCAGCCCCAGCATTTT. The chain combines TRBV6-5 with TRBJ1-5; 7 bases map to TRBD1. V shed 0 bases, J shed 0 bases, and the junction held 14 bases outside the gene matches. This CDR3 is 20 amino acids long. Germline V CDR1 and CDR2: MNHEY, SVGAGI.

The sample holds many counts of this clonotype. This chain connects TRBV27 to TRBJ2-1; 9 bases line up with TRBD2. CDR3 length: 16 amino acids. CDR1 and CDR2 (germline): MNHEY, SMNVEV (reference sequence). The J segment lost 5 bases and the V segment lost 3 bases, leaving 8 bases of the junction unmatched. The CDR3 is CASSLWREGRNNEQFF. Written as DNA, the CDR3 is TGTGCCAGCAGTTTGTGGCGGGAGGGCCGCAACAATGAGCAGTTCTTC.

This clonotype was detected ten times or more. The CDR3, as DNA: TGTGCCACCAGGGGCCCGATAGATACGCAGTATTTT. This encodes CATRGPIDTQYF. This chain joins TRBV25-1 and TRBJ2-3; a possible D gene is TRBD1 (6 bases). CDR1 and CDR2 (germline): MGHDK, SYGVNS. The CDR3 has 12 amino acids. The V gene lost 10 bases and the J gene lost 5 bases, with 13 bases spanning the gap.

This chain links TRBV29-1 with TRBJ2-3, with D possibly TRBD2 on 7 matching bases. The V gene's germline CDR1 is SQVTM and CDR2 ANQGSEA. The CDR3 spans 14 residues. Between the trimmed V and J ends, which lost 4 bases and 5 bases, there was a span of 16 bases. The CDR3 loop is CSVGGGGAGDTQYF. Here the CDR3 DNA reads TGCAGCGTTGGGGGTGGGGGGGCCGGAGATACGCAGTATTTT.

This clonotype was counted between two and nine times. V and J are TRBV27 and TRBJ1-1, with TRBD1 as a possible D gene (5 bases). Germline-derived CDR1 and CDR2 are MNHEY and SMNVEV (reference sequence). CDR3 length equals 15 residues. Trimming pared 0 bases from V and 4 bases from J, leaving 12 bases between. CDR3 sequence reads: CASSLSWPGGTEAFF. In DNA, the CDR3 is TGTGCCAGCAGTTTATCGTGGCCCGGGGGCACTGAAGCTTTCTTT.

The CDR3 DNA sequence: TGTGCCAGCAGTTTTTTGGACGGACCATATAGCAATCAGCCCCAGCATTTT. Translating it yields CASSFLDGPYSNQPQHF. The chain recombines TRBV28 with TRBJ1-5; D gene unclear. CDR3 length equals 17 residues. Germline V gene lookup returns CDR1 MDHEN and CDR2 SYDVKM. V was shortened by 3 bases and J by 0 bases, with 15 bases between the two germline ends.

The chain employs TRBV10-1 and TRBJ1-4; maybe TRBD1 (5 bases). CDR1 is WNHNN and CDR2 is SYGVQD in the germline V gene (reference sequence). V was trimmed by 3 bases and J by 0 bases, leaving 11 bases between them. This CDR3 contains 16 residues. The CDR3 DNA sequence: TGCGCCAGCAGTGACTGGGGGGAGACAACTAATGAAAAACTGTTTTTT. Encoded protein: CASSDWGETTNEKLFF.

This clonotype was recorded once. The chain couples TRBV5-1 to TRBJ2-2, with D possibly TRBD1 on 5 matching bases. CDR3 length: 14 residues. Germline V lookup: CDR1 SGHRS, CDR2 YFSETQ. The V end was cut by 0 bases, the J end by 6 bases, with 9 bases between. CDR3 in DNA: TGCGCCAGCAGCTTGGGGGGCTACTCCGGGGAGCTGTTTTTT. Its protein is CASSLGGYSGELFF.

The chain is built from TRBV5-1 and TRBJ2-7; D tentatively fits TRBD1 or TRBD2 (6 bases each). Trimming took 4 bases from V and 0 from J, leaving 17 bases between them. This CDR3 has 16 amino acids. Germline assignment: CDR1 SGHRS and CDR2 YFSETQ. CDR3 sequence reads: CASSRGGTLSSYEQYF. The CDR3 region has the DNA TGCGCCAGCAGCAGGGGCGGGACATTGAGCTCCTACGAGCAGTACTTC.

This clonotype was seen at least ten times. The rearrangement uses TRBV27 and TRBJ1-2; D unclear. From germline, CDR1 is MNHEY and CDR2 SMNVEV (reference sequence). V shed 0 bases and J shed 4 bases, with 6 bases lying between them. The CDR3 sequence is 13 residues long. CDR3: CASSLSKGYGYTF. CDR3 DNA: TGTGCCAGCAGTTTATCGAAGGGCTATGGCTACACCTTC.

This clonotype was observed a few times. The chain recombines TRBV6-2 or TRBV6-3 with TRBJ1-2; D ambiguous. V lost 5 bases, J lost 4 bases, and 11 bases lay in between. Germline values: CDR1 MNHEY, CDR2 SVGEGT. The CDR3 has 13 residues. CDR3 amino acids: CASSPGPRYGYTF. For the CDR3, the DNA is TGTGCCAGCAGTCCCGGACCTCGCTATGGCTACACCTTC.

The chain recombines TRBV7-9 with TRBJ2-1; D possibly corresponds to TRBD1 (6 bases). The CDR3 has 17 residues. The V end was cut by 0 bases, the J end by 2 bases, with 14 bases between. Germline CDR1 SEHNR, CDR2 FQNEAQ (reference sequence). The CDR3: CASSLAFGEGAYNEQFF. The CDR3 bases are TGTGCCAGCAGCTTAGCGTTCGGAGAGGGGGCCTACAATGAGCAGTTCTTC. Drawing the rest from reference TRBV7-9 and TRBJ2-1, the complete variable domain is DTGVSQNPRHKITKRGQNVTFRCDPISEHNRLYWYRQTLGQGPEFLTYFQNEAQLEKSRLLSDRFSAERPKGSFSTLEIQRTEQGDSAMYLCASSLAFGEGAYNEQFFGPGTRLTVL.